The 5 T cell receptor beta chains below were found in one sample sequenced in a study of blood T cell repertoires in COVID-19. Assay: immunoSEQ multiplex PCR; the TCRdb copy retains only in-frame clones and omits some. The table records 140,000 or so clones, about four fifths of them present only once. The sample taken for sequencing was PBMCs or T cells enriched from blood (not recorded which). These receptors were obtained from a man aged 45-65 years who had recovered from COVID-19.

The genes are TRBV7-9 and TRBJ2-1; 7 nucleotides match TRBD1. The CDR3 length is 16 residues. Trimming removed 1 base from V and 8 bases from J; junction bases left unmatched: 11. Germline CDR1 and CDR2: SEHNR and FQNEAQ (reference sequence). CDR3 region: CASSLEGQRGWDEQFF. CDR3 bases: TGTGCCAGCAGCTTAGAGGGACAGAGAGGCTGGGATGAGCAGTTCTTC.

The rearrangement uses TRBV29-1 and TRBJ1-4, with D tentatively TRBD1 (5 bases). Germline CDR1 reads SQVTM; CDR2 reads ANQGSEA. Trimming took off 4 bases at V and 1 base at J, with 10 bases between the two ends. CDR3 size: 14 residues. The CDR3 DNA reads as TGCAGCGTTGGGTGGGGGGGAACTAATGAAAAACTGTTTTTT. As protein: CSVGWGGTNEKLFF.

The chain is built from TRBV6-1 and TRBJ1-1, with 8 bases aligning to TRBD1. CDR3 size: 15 residues. Looked up from germline, CDR1 is MNHNS and CDR2 is SASEGT. Trimming at V came to 2 bases and at J to 5 bases, leaving 7 bases not matched to a gene. CDR3 in amino acids: CASSELGQGRTEAFF. In DNA, the CDR3 is TGTGCCAGCAGTGAACTAGGACAGGGCCGAACTGAAGCTTTCTTT.

This clone was counted a few times. The rearrangement links TRBV6-1 to TRBJ1-6, with D tentatively TRBD1 (6 bases). V shed 2 bases and J shed 5 bases, with 13 bases lying between them. Per the germline V gene, CDR1 is MNHNS and CDR2 is SASEGT. This CDR3 is 16 amino acids long. The CDR3 DNA follows: TGTGCCAGCAGTGAACGGGACATGCCTAATAATTCACCCCTCCACTTT. It encodes CASSERDMPNNSPLHF.

The chain combines TRBV28 with TRBJ1-6, with a possible D match to TRBD1 (5 bases). CDR3 length: 18 residues. Between the trimmed V and J ends, which lost 5 bases and 0 bases, there was a span of 17 bases. Germline CDR1 reads MDHEN; CDR2 reads SYDVKM. The CDR3: CASSPPGLIASYNSPLHF. In DNA form, the CDR3 reads TGTGCCAGCAGTCCTCCGGGACTCATTGCCTCCTATAATTCACCCCTCCACTTT. Based on the CDR3 plus reference TRBV28 and TRBJ1-6, the full variable domain is DVKVTQSSRYLVKRTGEKVFLECVQDMDHENMFWYRQDPGLGLRLIYFSYDVKMKEKGDIPEGYSVSREKKERFSLILESASTNQTSMYLCASSPPGLIASYNSPLHFGNGTRLTVT.